The TCR beta chain under discussion was sequenced for a study of T cell responses to AZD1222 COVID-19 vaccine. Study conclusions and caveats: Distributed over spike, vaccine-associated CD4 TCRs predominated at 160-218 and 743-854. The number of AZD1222 recipients seropositive at baseline was only 6 or 7.

From germline, CDR1 is SNHLY and CDR2 FYNNEI. V gave up 5 bases and J gave up 0 bases; unmatched junction bases: 9. CDR3 length: 17 amino acids. Profiling relied on immunoSEQ multiplex PCR, and the TCRdb table lists in-frame clones only, not all of them. Of about 80,000 clones listed, approximately 85% are singletons. Concerning this clone: The antigen is unknown.

Second-dose groups at about 4 or about 12 weeks were pooled. Sequencing used peripheral blood, obtained 28 days after the second AZD1222 dose. This sequence was found in an adult who received the AZD1222 COVID-19 vaccine. This chain links TRBV2 with TRBJ2-5; 10 bases are a match to TRBD1. The CDR3 reads CASSREGTGENQETQYF. The CDR3 DNA reads TGTGCCAGCAGTCGCGAGGGGACAGGGGAAAACCAAGAGACCCAGTACTTC.